Below are 23 T cell receptor beta chains sequenced from a single sample in a study of T cell responses to AZD1222 COVID-19 vaccine (dated by TCRdb to about 2021). What the time point label conveys for this sample: baseline before first vaccination. The library was generated by the immunoSEQ multiplex PCR assay. The immuneACCESS repertoire file appears here via TCRdb, limited to in-frame rearrangements. These files lack a portion of the clones; in checked studies, under half of the deficit traces to unresolved V genes, and the cause of the others is not known. The sample contains about 120,000 clones, around nine tenths of them found a single time. Roughly 1.1% of the sample rests with the top ten. The specimen was peripheral blood, collected on day 0 of AZD1222 vaccination. Receptors were obtained from an adult in good health.

The chain links TRBV3-1 (or the pseudogene TRBV3-2) to TRBJ1-1; 8 bases are shared with TRBD1. The CDR3 is 13 amino acids. V was pared by 4 bases and J by 6 bases, with 4 bases of the junction left unmatched. Germline V gene data show CDR1 as LGHDT and CDR2 as YNNKEL (reference sequence). DNA for the CDR3: TGTGCCAGCAGCCCTGGACAGGGTGCTGAAGCTTTCTTT. Translating gives CASSPGQGAEAFF.

This clone was detected only a few times. The V and J genes are TRBV5-4 and TRBJ2-1; unclear D gene. The CDR3 is 11 residues long. From germline, CDR1 is SGHNT and CDR2 YYREEE (reference sequence). Trimming removed 1 base at V and 6 bases at J, with 2 bases between. The CDR3 DNA follows: TGTGCCAGCAGCTTGAGCAATGAGCAGTTCTTC. Protein sequence: CASSLSNEQFF.

The chain joins TRBV30 to TRBJ2-2; TRBD2 might be the D (5 bases). Trimming pared 3 bases from V and 4 bases from J, leaving 12 bases between. CDR3 length: 14 residues. Germline assignment: CDR1 GTSNPN and CDR2 SVGIG (reference sequence). CDR3 nucleotide sequence: TGTGCCTGGAGGGGAGTCCCGGGCACCGGGGAGCTGTTTTTT. Its translation is CAWRGVPGTGELFF.

This chain connects TRBV3-1 (or the pseudogene TRBV3-2) to TRBJ2-2; 8 bases match TRBD1. The junction had 5 bases not matched to a gene; V was cut back by 11 bases and J by 0 bases. Germline loops: CDR1 LGHDT, CDR2 YNNKEL (reference sequence). This CDR3 comprises 14 residues. CDR3 nucleotide sequence: TGTGCCGTCAGGACAGGGACGAACACCGGGGAGCTGTTTTTT. This gives the protein CAVRTGTNTGELFF.

The chain combines TRBV7-2 with TRBJ2-3, with TRBD2 identical over 15 bases. The CDR3 runs to 16 residues. Germline CDR1 reads SGHTA; CDR2 reads FQGNSA. Trimming took 5 bases from V and 9 from J; bases not matched to a gene: 9. CDR3 nucleotides: TGTGCCAGCAGCCCCCAGGGACTAGCGGGGGGTGGGACGCAGTATTTT. This codes for CASSPQGLAGGGTQYF. Drawing the rest from reference TRBV7-2 and TRBJ2-3, the complete variable domain is GAGVSQSPSNKVTEKGKDVELRCDPISGHTALYWYRQSLGQGLEFLIYFQGNSAPDKSGLPSDRFSAERTGGSVSTLTIQRTQQEDSAVYLCASSPQGLAGGGTQYFGPGTRLTVL.

This rearrangement joins TRBV5-1 to TRBJ1-3; tentatively, D is TRBD1 (5 bases). Germline V gives CDR1 SGHRS, CDR2 YFSETQ. The CDR3 covers 16 residues. Trimming removed 4 bases from V and 2 bases from J, with 16 bases in between. CDR3 loop: CASSLPDRAPGNTIYF. CDR3 DNA sequence: TGCGCCAGCAGCCTCCCCGACAGAGCTCCTGGAAACACCATATATTTT.

There are a few counts of this clone. The chain recombines TRBV6-5 with TRBJ1-1, with D perhaps matching TRBD1 (5 bases). The CDR3 is made up of 15 amino acids. V dropped 5 bases and J dropped 7 bases, with 20 bases sitting between them. In germline, CDR1 is MNHEY, CDR2 SVGAGI. The CDR3 nucleotides are TGTGCCAGCAGTCCTGCCCATACATGGGGGGATGAAGCTTTCTTT. Its protein is CASSPAHTWGDEAFF.

The V and J genes are TRBV6-1 and TRBJ1-2; possibly TRBD1 for D (6 bases). Germline values: CDR1 MNHNS, CDR2 SASEGT. Trimming took off 1 base at V and 8 bases at J, with 11 bases between the two ends. The CDR3 is 13 residues long. CDR3 region: CASSEGEGGGYTF. CDR3 sequence (DNA): TGTGCCAGCAGTGAAGGAGAAGGGGGAGGCTACACCTTC.

This sequence joins TRBV9 and TRBJ1-3; D may be TRBD1 (5 bases). CDR1 SGDLS and CDR2 YYNGEE come from the germline V gene. This CDR3 contains 14 residues. V lost 3 bases and J 1 base, leaving 8 bases between the germline ends. CDR3: CASSAGHSGNTIYF. The DNA for the CDR3 is TGTGCCAGCAGCGCAGGACATTCTGGAAACACCATATATTTT.

The rearrangement joins TRBV5-5 to TRBJ1-4; D possibly corresponds to TRBD1 (6 bases). This CDR3 region has 15 residues. Looked up from germline, CDR1 is SGHKS and CDR2 is YYEKEE (reference sequence). V was shortened by 4 bases and J by 4 bases, with 14 bases between the two germline ends. Here the CDR3 reads CASSTPGQLNEKLFF. In nucleotides, the CDR3 is TGTGCCAGCAGCACCCCGGGACAACTTAATGAAAAACTGTTTTTT.

The chain couples TRBV4-1 to TRBJ2-5, with D perhaps being TRBD1 or TRBD2 (5 bases each). There are 13 residues in the CDR3. The V and J ends lost 8 bases and 1 base respectively, with 11 bases between them. Germline V CDR1 and CDR2: MGHRA, YSYEKL. DNA for the CDR3: TGCGCCAGCGGCCGGGGCCTCCAAGAGACCCAGTACTTC. This translates into CASGRGLQETQYF.

The chain employs TRBV18 and TRBJ2-3; the D gene is possibly TRBD2 (5 bases). The CDR3 totals 17 residues. Trimming stripped 0 bases from V and 6 bases from J, with 19 bases between. Looked up from germline, CDR1 is KGHSH and CDR2 is LQKENI. CDR3 DNA sequence: TGTGCCAGCTCACCACCAGGTAGCGTTCGATTGGCCGATACGCAGTATTTT. Translation: CASSPPGSVRLADTQYF.

The sample holds one count of this clone. V and J are TRBV7-2 and TRBJ1-5; 9 bases agree with TRBD1. The germline gives CDR1 SGHTA, CDR2 FQGNSA. The CDR3 covers 15 residues. V was pared by 5 bases and J by 4 bases, with 6 bases of the junction left unmatched. For the CDR3, the DNA is TGTGCCAGCAGCCCCCCGACAGGGGGAAATCAGCCCCAGCATTTT. Its translation: CASSPPTGGNQPQHF.

This sequence joins TRBV4-1 and TRBJ2-7; 9 positions agree with TRBD2. V was pared by 3 bases and J by 2 bases, with 5 bases of the junction left unmatched. Germline lookup yields CDR1 MGHRA and CDR2 YSYEKL. The CDR3 length is 15 residues. The CDR3 DNA follows: TGCGCCAGCAGCCACATAGCGGGGGATCCCTACGAGCAGTACTTC. It translates to CASSHIAGDPYEQYF.

This chain connects TRBV7-9 to TRBJ2-1; 8 positions agree with TRBD2. Trimming at V came to 5 bases and at J to 6 bases, leaving 6 bases not matched to a gene. The CDR3 length is 14 residues. Germline loops: CDR1 SEHNR, CDR2 FQNEAQ (reference sequence). The CDR3 spells CASSPGTRSNEQFF. CDR3 sequence (DNA): TGTGCCAGCAGCCCCGGGACTAGGAGCAATGAGCAGTTCTTC. Full variable domain (missing parts from reference TRBV7-9 and TRBJ2-1): DTGVSQNPRHKITKRGQNVTFRCDPISEHNRLYWYRQTLGQGPEFLTYFQNEAQLEKSRLLSDRFSAERPKGSFSTLEIQRTEQGDSAMYLCASSPGTRSNEQFFGPGTRLTVL.

V usage is TRBV21-1 and J usage is TRBJ2-1; the tabulated D call, TRBD2, remains unverified against the DNA. TRBV21-1 is a documented pseudogene. The CDR3 is 14 residues long. The CDR3 sequence is CASRLAGSYNEQFF. The CDR3 DNA follows: TGTGCCAGTCGGCTGGCGGGCTCCTACAATGAGCAGTTCTTC.

The chain combines TRBV3-1 (or the pseudogene TRBV3-2) with TRBJ2-1; D possibly uses TRBD1 or TRBD2 (5 bases each). Germline V gene sequence: CDR1 LGHDT, CDR2 YNNKEL (reference sequence). V dropped 3 bases and J dropped 9 bases, with 18 bases sitting between them. CDR3 length equals 15 residues. This chain's CDR3 is CASSQGRRASIEQFF. The CDR3 nucleotides read TGTGCCAGCAGCCAGGGACGCCGGGCTTCCATTGAGCAGTTCTTC.

The rearrangement joins TRBV6-5 to TRBJ2-3; TRBD2 matches at 9 bases. Germline CDR1 and CDR2: MNHEY and SVGAGI. This CDR3 is 14 amino acids long. V was pared by 8 bases and J by 4 bases, with 7 bases of the junction left unmatched. The CDR3 region is CASQRGEGADTQYF. The CDR3 DNA is TGTGCCAGCCAGCGGGGGGAGGGGGCAGATACGCAGTATTTT.

The chain employs TRBV3-1 (or the pseudogene TRBV3-2) and TRBJ1-2; a possible D gene is TRBD1 (5 bases). Germline V gene sequence: CDR1 LGHDT, CDR2 YNNKEL (reference sequence). V lost 4 bases and J lost 8, with 17 bases in between. This CDR3 contains 14 residues. The CDR3 DNA follows: TGTGCCAGCAGCCCTTGGGGGGGGGTAGGAGGCTACACCTTC. This codes for CASSPWGGVGGYTF.

This clone was observed once. This chain uses TRBV6-5 with TRBJ2-7; perhaps D is TRBD1 or TRBD2 (6 bases each). The CDR3 is 15 residues long. Germline V gives CDR1 MNHEY, CDR2 SVGAGI. V was cut by 6 bases and J by 5 bases, with 20 bases left in between. CDR3 residues: CASRGLQGNPHEQYF. CDR3 sequence (DNA): TGTGCCAGCAGGGGACTTCAGGGGAACCCCCACGAGCAGTACTTC.

V and J are TRBV4-1 and TRBJ2-3; D ambiguous. Germline V CDR1 and CDR2: MGHRA, YSYEKL. This CDR3 spans 14 amino acids. V was shortened by 1 base and J by 4 bases, with 9 bases between the two germline ends. As DNA, the CDR3 is TGCGCCAGCAGCCAAGGCGTTAGCTCAGATACGCAGTATTTT. It translates to CASSQGVSSDTQYF.

The CDR3 loop reads CASSPQQGVYNSPLHF. The CDR3 DNA reads TGTGCCAGCTCACCACAACAGGGCGTGTATAATTCACCCCTCCACTTT. This chain links TRBV18 with TRBJ1-6, with D perhaps TRBD1 (6 bases). Between the trimmed V and J ends, which lost 1 base and 4 bases, there was a span of 11 bases. Germline loops: CDR1 KGHSH, CDR2 LQKENI. CDR3 length equals 16 residues.

The chain employs TRBV6-2 or TRBV6-3 and TRBJ1-6, with D possibly matching TRBD1 (6 bases). V was shortened by 4 bases and J by 0 bases, with 13 bases between the two germline ends. From germline, CDR1 is MNHEY and CDR2 SVGEGT. The CDR3 has 17 residues. CDR3 in DNA: TGTGCCAGCAGTTCTCCGGGACACAGCTCCTATAATTCACCCCTCCACTTT. This sequence encodes CASSSPGHSSYNSPLHF.